This TCR beta chain stems from a study of blood T cell repertoires in COVID-19. The overall study: From the United States, Italy and Spain came samples of acute and convalescent COVID-19.

During active infection, Seattle patients enrolled and were then monitored through disease. This CDR3 is built from 15 residues. Germline CDR1 reads SNHLY; CDR2 reads FYNNEI. Losses at the gene ends were 1 base for V and 3 bases for J; bases not matched to a gene: 5. Produced via immunoSEQ multiplex PCR; TCRdb's table is partial and in-frame only. The sample consists of nearly 300,000 clones, about 81% of them appearing once. The chain carries TRBV2 and TRBJ2-7, with 8 bases that match TRBD1. The sequenced sample was peripheral blood. This TCR was recovered from a human donor with COVID-19, enrolled during active disease. The donor label of this sample is uncertain. The CDR3, as DNA: TGTGCCAGCAGTGAAGAGGGACAGGAACTCTACGAGCAGTACTTC. Protein product: CASSEEGQELYEQYF.